The next 2 T cell receptor beta chains were all read from a single sample in a study of spatial heterogeneity in lung cancer (dated by TCRdb to the late 2010s). Libraries were constructed by 5' RACE. For sequencing, a NextSeq 500 was employed. The raw public data were reprocessed by TCRdb itself: fastp quality trimming at Q25, MiXCR clonotype calling, in-frame beta chains only. Under each unique CDR3 protein, matching rows form one entry showing the most common genes and DNA. In this sample the table shows approximately 11,000 distinct CDR3 sequences, roughly 5% of which occur a single time. Roughly 12% of the sample is taken by the ten largest. The antigens of these receptors remain unknown. General findings and caveats noted by the study authors: A correlation was observed between the number of expanded intratumoral alpha and beta TCRs and the tumor nonsynonymous mutation count.

The time point label, as the study defines it: sample taken at primary tumor resection. This material consisted of lung tumor tissue, taken at surgery. All receptors come from a male donor with early-stage non-small cell lung cancer.

Ten or more counts support this clonotype. An end of the junction differs from the germline gene, which may be a read error. This beta chain is a stray read from a library made for alpha chains; its abundance is not meaningful. V usage is TRBV28 and J usage is TRBJ2-4; TRBD2 is a possible D gene (5 bases). The V gene's germline CDR1 is MDHEN and CDR2 SYDVKM. The CDR3 contains 14 residues. In DNA form, the CDR3 reads TGTGCCAGCAGTTTGTTGGGAGCCCAAAACATTCAGTACTTC. It yields the protein CASSLLGAQNIQYF.

In its sample, this clonotype was seen many times. The library was prepared for alpha chains; this beta chain is a stray read, so its frequency means little. V is TRBV12-3 or TRBV12-4 and J is TRBJ2-2, with TRBD1 as a possible D gene (6 bases). The ends were cut back, 6 bases at V and 6 bases at J, with 11 bases in the middle. The CDR3 contains 13 residues. This chain's CDR3 is CASRVTGSGELFF. The CDR3 DNA follows: TGTGCCAGCAGGGTTACAGGGTCCGGGGAGCTGTTTTTT.